The TCR beta chain described here comes from a study of radiotherapy plus CTLA-4 blockade in lung cancer. At the level of the study: Disease control was present in under 35% of patients, and objective responses in under 20%. Study conclusions and caveats: Reported findings show early blood T cell clone dynamics, with interferon-beta, best predicted response. Subsequent to radiotherapy plus ipilimumab, tumor-derived TCR clones underwent expansion in blood.

Sequencing used immunoSEQ multiplex PCR; TCRdb keeps in-frame clones, though not all of them. This table holds tens of thousands of clones, around four fifths found once. This clone was counted once. The antigen remains undetermined. V was clipped by 6 bases and J by 7 bases, with 13 bases between them. Germline V gene data show CDR1 as SGHAT and CDR2 as FQNNGV. CDR3 length: 12 amino acids. Those patients who had chemo-refractory metastatic non-small-cell lung cancer were given focal radiation along with CTLA-4 blockade through ipilimumab. The chain is built from TRBV11-2 and TRBJ2-7; the D gene could be TRBD1 or TRBD2 (5 bases each). This TCR was recovered from a human donor with non-small cell lung cancer who had stable disease on radiotherapy plus ipilimumab. The sample here was peripheral blood, taken from a patient treated with radiotherapy plus ipilimumab. This chain's CDR3 is CASRISWGEQYF. As DNA, the CDR3 is TGTGCCAGCAGGATTAGCTGGGGGGAGCAGTACTTC.